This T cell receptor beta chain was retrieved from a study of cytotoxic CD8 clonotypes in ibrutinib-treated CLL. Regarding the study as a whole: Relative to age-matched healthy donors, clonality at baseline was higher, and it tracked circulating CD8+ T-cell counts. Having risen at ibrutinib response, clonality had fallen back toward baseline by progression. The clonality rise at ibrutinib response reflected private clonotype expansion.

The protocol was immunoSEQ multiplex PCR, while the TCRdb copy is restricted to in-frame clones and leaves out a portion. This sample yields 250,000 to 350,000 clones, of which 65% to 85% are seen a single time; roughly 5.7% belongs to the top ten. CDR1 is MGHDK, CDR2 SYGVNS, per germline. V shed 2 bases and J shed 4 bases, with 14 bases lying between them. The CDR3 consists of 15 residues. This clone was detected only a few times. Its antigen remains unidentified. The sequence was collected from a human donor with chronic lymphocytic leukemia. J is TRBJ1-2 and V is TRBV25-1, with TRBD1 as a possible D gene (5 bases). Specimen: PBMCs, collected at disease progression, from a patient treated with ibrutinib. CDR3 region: CASSEPNRQSYGYTF. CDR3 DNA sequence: TGTGCCAGCAGTGAACCAAATCGACAGAGCTATGGCTACACCTTC.